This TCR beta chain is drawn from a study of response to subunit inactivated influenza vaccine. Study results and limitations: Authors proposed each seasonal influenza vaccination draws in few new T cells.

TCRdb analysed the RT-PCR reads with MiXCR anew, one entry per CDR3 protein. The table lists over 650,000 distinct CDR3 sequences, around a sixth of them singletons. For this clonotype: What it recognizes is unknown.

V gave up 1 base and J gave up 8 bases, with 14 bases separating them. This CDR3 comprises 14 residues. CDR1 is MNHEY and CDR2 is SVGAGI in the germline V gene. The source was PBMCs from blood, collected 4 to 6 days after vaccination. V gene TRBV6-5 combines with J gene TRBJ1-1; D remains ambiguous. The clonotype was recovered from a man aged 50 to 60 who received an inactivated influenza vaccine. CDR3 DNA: TGTGCCAGCAGTTACTACCGGGGAAAGCGAGAAGCTTTCTTT. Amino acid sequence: CASSYYRGKREAFF.